The 16 T cell receptor beta chains given below trace back to one sample, sequenced in a study of glioma-infiltrating T cells after dendritic cell vaccination. Assay used: immunoSEQ multiplex PCR; TCRdb lists only in-frame clones, some missing. The table includes 93,000 or so clones, roughly three quarters detected once. Sequencing was performed on blood, taken before dendritic cell vaccination. These TCRs come from a human donor with glioblastoma.

This clone came up a few times. V and J are TRBV19 and TRBJ1-3; unclear D gene. This CDR3 contains 14 residues. Germline CDR1 is LNHDA and CDR2 is SQIVND (reference sequence). Trimming shortened V by 3 bases and J by 8 bases, and 14 bases separated the two germline ends. The CDR3 DNA is TGTGCCAGTAGTATGTCCCGCCGCCAGGACACCATATATTTT. Protein sequence: CASSMSRRQDTIYF.

A single count supports this clone. The J gene is TRBJ2-7, the V gene TRBV5-6; 10 bases line up with TRBD1. Germline V CDR1 and CDR2: SGHDT, YYEEEE. The CDR3 extends over 15 amino acids. Trimming removed 4 bases from V and 1 base from J; junction bases left unmatched: 5. The DNA for the CDR3 is TGTGCCAGCAGCCCCGGGACAGGGGAGTCCTACGAGCAGTACTTC. Its translation is CASSPGTGESYEQYF.

This chain uses TRBV9 with TRBJ2-7; D is undetermined. The V end lost 4 bases, the J end lost 2 bases, and 13 bases lay between the germline ends. The CDR3 covers 14 residues. CDR1 and CDR2 (germline): SGDLS, YYNGEE. The CDR3, as DNA: TGTGCCAGCAGCTTCCACTCAAACCCCTACGAGCAGTACTTC. Amino acids: CASSFHSNPYEQYF.

The chain recombines TRBV6-4 with TRBJ1-2; weak D call: TRBD1 (6 bases). This CDR3 has 12 amino acids. V was pared by 3 bases and J by 7 bases, with 9 bases between. CDR1 and CDR2 from the germline V gene are MRHNA and SNTAGT. CDR3 coding DNA: TGTGCCAGCAGTGAAGGGGGAACTGGCTACACCTTC. It yields the protein CASSEGGTGYTF.

The CDR3 DNA follows: TGTGCCAGTTCGGACAGGGCCAATGGCTACACCTTC. Amino acids: CASSDRANGYTF. V usage is TRBV6-1 and J usage is TRBJ1-2; 8 nucleotides align to TRBD1. V was pared by 9 bases and J by 6 bases, with 6 bases of the junction left unmatched. This CDR3 has 12 residues. Germline loops: CDR1 MNHNS, CDR2 SASEGT.

The chain uses TRBV6-5 and TRBJ1-1; 7 nucleotides align to TRBD1. V trimming: 2 bases; J trimming: 3 bases; junction bases outside the gene matches: 6. Germline CDR1 is MNHEY and CDR2 is SVGAGI. This CDR3 contains 15 residues. CDR3 loop: CASSYDRVVYTEAFF. The DNA for the CDR3 is TGTGCCAGCAGTTACGACAGGGTGGTATACACTGAAGCTTTCTTT.

The chain has TRBV5-6 and TRBJ1-1, with 8 bases lining up with TRBD1. Unmatched junction bases numbered 11, after V lost 5 bases and J lost 2 bases. Per germline, CDR1 SGHDT and CDR2 YYEEEE. The CDR3 loop spans 16 amino acids. The CDR3 reads CASSWTGLRQNTEAFF. The CDR3, as DNA: TGTGCCAGCAGTTGGACAGGGTTAAGACAAAACACTGAAGCTTTCTTT.

The V call is TRBV4-1, the J call TRBJ2-1; 7 nucleotides match TRBD2. The V gene's germline CDR1 is MGHRA and CDR2 YSYEKL. The ends lost 4 bases at V and 6 bases at J; junction bases unmatched: 9. The CDR3 totals 15 residues. The CDR3, as DNA: TGCGCCAGCAGCCCCTCTAGCGGAAGCGTCAATGAGCAGTTCTTC. Translating it yields CASSPSSGSVNEQFF.

This clone appeared once. This chain links TRBV5-4 with TRBJ2-4, with 7 bases matching TRBD1. CDR3 length: 14 amino acids. J lost 4 bases, V lost 7 bases, and 8 bases had no gene match. CDR1 is SGHNT and CDR2 is YYREEE in the germline V gene (reference sequence). For the CDR3, the DNA is TGTGCCAGCTCCCCCACAGGGGCAAAAAACATTCAGTACTTC. It is translated as CASSPTGAKNIQYF. The variable domain in full, with the rest retrieved from reference TRBV5-4 and TRBJ2-4, is ETGVTQSPTHLIKTRGQQVTLRCSSQSGHNTVSWYQQALGQGPQFIFQYYREEENGRGNFPPRFSGLQFPNYSSELNVNALELDDSALYLCASSPTGAKNIQYFGAGTRLSVL.

This CDR3 is CASSFAGTSGRDTQYF. CDR3 in DNA: TGTGCCAGCAGCTTTGCCGGGACTAGCGGGAGAGATACGCAGTATTTT. The chain has TRBV7-8 and TRBJ2-3; 14 positions match TRBD2. Germline CDR1 reads SGHVS; CDR2 reads FQNEAQ. Trimming cost V 3 bases and J 5 bases; bases outside gene matches: 4. This CDR3 contains 16 residues.

This clone was recorded at least ten times. Other DNA sequences in this specimen translate into the identical CDR3. The chain is built from TRBV6-6 and TRBJ1-3; no reliable D call. The germline gives CDR1 MNHNY, CDR2 SVGAGI (reference sequence). V lost 8 bases, J lost 4 bases, and 6 bases lay in between. CDR3 length: 11 residues. The CDR3, as DNA: TGTGCCAGCGCAAGCGGAAACACCATATATTTT. It specifies CASASGNTIYF.

In the case of this clone: One end of the junction is discordant with germline, which a read error may explain. The chain combines TRBV30 with TRBJ1-3; D possibly corresponds to TRBD1 (5 bases). Germline CDR1 GTSNPN, CDR2 SVGIG (reference sequence). The CDR3 has 13 amino acids. In nucleotides, the CDR3 is TGTGCCTGGAGTAAACAGGTTCTCGACACCGTATATTTT. This encodes CAWSKQVLDTVYF.

A single count supports this clone. The chain is built from TRBV9 and TRBJ1-6, with 9 nucleotides matching TRBD1. V shed 5 bases, J shed 9 bases, and the junction held 15 bases outside the gene matches. The V gene's germline CDR1 is SGDLS and CDR2 YYNGEE. The CDR3 length is 17 residues. DNA of the CDR3: TGTGCCAGCAGTCACCCGAGAGGGACAGGGTCGCGTTCACCCCTCCACTTT. Translated, it gives CASSHPRGTGSRSPLHF.

The genes are TRBV28 and TRBJ1-5; tentatively, D is TRBD1 (5 bases). V gave up 6 bases and J gave up 1 base, with 10 bases separating them. The CDR3 has 14 residues. The germline V gene has CDR1 MDHEN and CDR2 SYDVKM. In nucleotides, the CDR3 is TGTGCCAGCAGGTATCAGGGAAGCAATCAGCCCCAGCATTTT. Its translation is CASRYQGSNQPQHF.

CDR3 sequence: CASRSGTSPYGYTF. CDR3 bases: TGTGCCAGCAGGTCCGGGACATCGCCGTATGGCTACACCTTC. The chain carries TRBV7-2 and TRBJ1-2, with D possibly TRBD1 on 6 matching bases. Germline V gene sequence: CDR1 SGHTA, CDR2 FQGNSA. The germline V and J ends were trimmed by 6 bases and 5 bases, with 16 bases remaining between them. The CDR3 has 14 amino acids.

This clone showed up just once. The J gene is TRBJ2-3, the V gene TRBV7-8; TRBD2 might be the D (5 bases). The V end lost 5 bases, the J end lost 2 bases, and 20 bases lay between the germline ends. Germline assignment: CDR1 SGHVS and CDR2 FQNEAQ. The CDR3 is 17 amino acids. The CDR3: CASSHFLSVQITDTQYF. CDR3 nucleotides: TGTGCCAGCAGCCACTTTCTTAGCGTACAAATCACAGATACGCAGTATTTT.